This T cell receptor beta chain was captured in a study of T-cell memory formation after mild COVID-19 (dated by TCRdb to the early 2020s). Study-level background: Most TCR sequence clusters were specific to one of the two donors. The cohort comprised two young, previously healthy adult volunteers, one female and one male. In two donors, T-cell clones that expanded and contracted after mild COVID-19 were tracked by sequencing TCRalpha and TCRbeta repertoires over time.

PBMCs were isolated by Ficoll-Paque density gradient centrifugation. This clonotype has just a few counts. It has no known antigen specificity. No qualities accompany the bases; no much larger clone lies one base away. Study-wide findings and limitations: The study covered only a couple of mild cases, and larger cohorts including severe cases with pre-infection samples were considered necessary. From day 15 to 85, contracting clones showed balanced CD4/CD8 phenotypes, whereas a second wave of clones that expanded from day 15 to 37 leaned towards CD4+. Some responding clones were detected in pre-infection memory, suggesting pre-existing cross-reactive memory T cells joined the SARS-CoV-2 response. Whether the second-wave clones peaking on day 37 were SARS-CoV-2 specific was not confirmed. Contracting CD4+ clones turned up mainly in the CM and EM memory subsets, whereas EMRA was where CD8+ clones were enriched.

Sequencing was performed on an Illumina NovaSeq 6000. Using 5'RACE with constant-segment primers, TCRalpha and TCRbeta cDNA libraries were constructed, with sample barcodes and unique molecular identifiers added in the process. Trizol reagent was used to extract RNA from every sample. Library amplification was performed in two PCR steps, and a second sample barcode and Illumina TruSeq adapters were introduced in the second step. Sequencing of the libraries was done on an Illumina NovaSeq, producing 2 x 150 bp paired-end reads. Concerning the study's data processing: Reads were demultiplexed and collapsed into UMI-guided consensus sequences with migec v1.2.7. Using mixcr v2.1.11, the UMI consensuses were aligned to TRA and TRB V and J templates and assembled into clonotypes. A clonotype was counted as expanded or contracted only when both edgeR and NoisET called the clonotype significant, with the noise models trained on biological replicates. For edgeR calls, a false discovery rate-adjusted p below 0.01 and a log2 fold-change threshold of 1 were applied. As an exploratory analysis of dynamics, max-normalized trajectories of the 1000 most abundant clonotypes were examined by PCA with hierarchical clustering. Separately sequenced CD4+ and CD8+ repertoires were used to assign a CD4 or CD8 phenotype to each responding clone. TCRdb ran its own pipeline on the public reads, namely fastp trimming at Q25 and MiXCR clone calling, and kept in-frame beta chains. A single entry per CDR3 protein holds the most common genes and DNA from its merged rows. None of the V and J calls come from the authors' own analysis; TCRdb made them. The sample has around 250,000 distinct CDR3 sequences on record, approximately 15% of them singletons. The leading ten clones occupy 2% to 2.5% of the sample.

V gives up 1 base and J gives up 0 bases, and the segment between their germline ends measures 7 bases. Based on the germline V gene (reference sequence), the CDR1 and CDR2 sequences are LGHDT and YNNKEL. The CDR3 covers 15 residues, taking in both the cysteine and the phenylalanine. Only the CDR3 region is kept as DNA, spanning 45 bases read in frame from base 1. The receptor was isolated from an adult woman who had mild COVID-19 (a few samples of this study predate the infection). The sample titles of this study are shuffled in the database, so cell type and time point are left out; the donor was told from shared clones. Sequencing used PBMCs or a T cell subset sorted from them (not recorded which). This chain joins TRBV3-1 to TRBJ1-5, with the D gene call left open. The CDR3 corresponds to CASSQAGISNQPQHF. The sequenced DNA is TGTGCCAGCAGCCAAGCTGGGATTAGCAATCAGCCCCAGCATTTT.